This T cell receptor beta chain emerged from a study of blood T cell repertoires in COVID-19. Study in general: Spain, Italy and the United States supplied samples that represented acute and convalescent COVID-19.

V lost 1 base, J lost 1 base, and 14 bases lay in between. The length of the CDR3 is 17 residues. Germline V lookup: CDR1 LGHDT, CDR2 YNNKEL (reference sequence). Study processing details: How many nucleated cells were present was estimated from reference gene primer amplification. The repertoire was sequenced with immunoSEQ multiplex PCR; TCRdb's copy has only in-frame clones and lacks some. Clone size and the V and J calls come from that table; the DNA yielded D and trimming. The sample shows a few hundred thousand clones, 87% of them seen only once. The TCR comes from a woman aged 18-30 years who had recovered from COVID-19. The chain employs TRBV3-1 (or the pseudogene TRBV3-2) and TRBJ1-5; the D gene is possibly TRBD1 (6 bases). Sequences were obtained from peripheral blood. The CDR3 DNA reads as TGTGCCAGCAGCCAAGGAGGGGGTGAGTGGAGCAATCAGCCCCAGCATTTT. It yields the protein CASSQGGGEWSNQPQHF.